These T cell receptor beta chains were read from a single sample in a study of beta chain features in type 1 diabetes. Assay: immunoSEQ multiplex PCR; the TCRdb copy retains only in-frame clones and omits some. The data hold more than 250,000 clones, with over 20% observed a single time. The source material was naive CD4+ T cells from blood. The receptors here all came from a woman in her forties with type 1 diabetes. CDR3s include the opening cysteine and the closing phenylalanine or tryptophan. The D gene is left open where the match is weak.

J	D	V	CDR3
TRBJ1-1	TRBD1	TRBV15	CATSRPGQGHPEAFF
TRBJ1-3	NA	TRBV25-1	CASTTWEGKGSGNTIYF
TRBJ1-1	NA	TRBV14	CASSQEWGRLIGTEAFF
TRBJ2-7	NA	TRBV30	CAWSVEQSSYEQYF
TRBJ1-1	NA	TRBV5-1	CASSLVAGLMNTEAFF
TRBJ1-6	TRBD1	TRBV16	CASSFDRASYNSPLHF
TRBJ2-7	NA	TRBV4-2	CASSQVMVDEQYF
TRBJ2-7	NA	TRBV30	CAWDASGGYEQYF
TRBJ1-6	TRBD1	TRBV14	CASSRRTGGDSPLHF
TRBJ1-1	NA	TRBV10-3	CAISFDSLNTEAFF
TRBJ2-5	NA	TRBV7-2	CASSFLLQETQYF
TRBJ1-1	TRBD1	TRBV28	CASSSTGGWWTEAFF
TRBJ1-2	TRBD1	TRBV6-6	CASSYPPLGGDGYTF
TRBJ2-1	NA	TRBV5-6	CASSLEQGIDEQFF
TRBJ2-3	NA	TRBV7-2	CASSSDQDNTDTQYF
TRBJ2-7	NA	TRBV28	CASSPFGESPRSYEQYF
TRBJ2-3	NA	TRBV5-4	CASSLLAGGSDTQYF
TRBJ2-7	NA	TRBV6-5	CASRGHYEQYF
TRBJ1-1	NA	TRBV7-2	CASSLGLMNTEAFF
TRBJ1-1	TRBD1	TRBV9	CASSVGQGAEAFF
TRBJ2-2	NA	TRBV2	CASSEERSGELFF
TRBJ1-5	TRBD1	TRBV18	CASSLTGDSNQPQHF
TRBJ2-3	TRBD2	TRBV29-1	CSSRGDTDTQYF
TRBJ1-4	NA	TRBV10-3	CAISDGRGLNEKLFF
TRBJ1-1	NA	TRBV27	CASSPFTGNTEAFF